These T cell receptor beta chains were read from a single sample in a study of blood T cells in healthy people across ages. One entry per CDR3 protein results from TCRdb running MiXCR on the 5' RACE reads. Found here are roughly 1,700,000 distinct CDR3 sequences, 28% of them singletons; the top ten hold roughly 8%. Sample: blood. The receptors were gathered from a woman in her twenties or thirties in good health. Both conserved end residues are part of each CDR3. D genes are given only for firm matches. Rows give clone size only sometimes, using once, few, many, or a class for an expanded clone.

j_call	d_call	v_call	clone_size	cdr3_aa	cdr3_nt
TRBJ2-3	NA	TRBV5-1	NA	CASQNGQIHTDTQYF	TGCGCCAGCCAAAACGGACAGATCCACACAGATACGCAGTATTTT
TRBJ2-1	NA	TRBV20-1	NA	CSASGALDVYNEQFF	TGCAGTGCTAGCGGGGCCTTAGATGTTTACAATGAGCAGTTCTTC
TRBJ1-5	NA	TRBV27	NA	CASRVKAEGQPQHF	TGTGCCAGCAGGGTAAAGGCGGAGGGCCAGCCCCAGCATTTT
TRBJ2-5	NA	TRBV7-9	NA	CASSPGLRGETQYF	TGTGCCAGCAGCCCGGGACTCCGGGGCGAGACCCAGTACTTC
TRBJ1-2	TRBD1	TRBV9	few	CASSLRTGEYGYTF	TGTGCCAGCAGCTTGAGGACAGGAGAGTATGGCTACACCTTC
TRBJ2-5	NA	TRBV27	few	CATRDFEETQYF	TGTGCCACCCGGGATTTTGAAGAGACCCAGTACTTC
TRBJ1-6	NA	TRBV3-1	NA	CASSAGPVQNSPLHF	TGTGCCAGCAGCGCCGGCCCAGTGCAGAATTCACCCCTCCACTTT
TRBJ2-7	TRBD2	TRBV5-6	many	CASSPGLGTYEQYF	TGTGCCAGCAGCCCCGGACTAGGAACCTACGAGCAGTACTTC
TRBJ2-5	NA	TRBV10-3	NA	CATRGPQETQYF	TGTGCCACCCGAGGGCCTCAAGAGACCCAGTACTTC
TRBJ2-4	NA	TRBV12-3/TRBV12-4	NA	CAGSPQGVLTGEQYF	TGTGCCGGCAGTCCCCAGGGCGTGCTCACCGGGGAGCAGTACTTC
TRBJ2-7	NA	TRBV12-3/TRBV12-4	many	CARSHLGQYF	TGTGCCCGGTCTCATTTAGGCCAGTACTTC
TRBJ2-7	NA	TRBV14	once	CASSQPQRRTNGEQYF	TGTGCCAGCAGCCAACCCCAGAGAAGGACGAATGGCGAGCAGTACTTC
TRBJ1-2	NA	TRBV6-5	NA	CASSYAGGYNYGYTF	TGTGCCAGCAGTTATGCCGGCGGGTACAACTATGGCTACACCTTC
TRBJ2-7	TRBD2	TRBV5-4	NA	CASSLRLAGASYEQYF	TGTGCCAGCAGCTTGAGGCTAGCGGGGGCTTCCTACGAGCAGTACTTC
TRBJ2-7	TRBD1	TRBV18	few	CASSRSWTGNSYEQYF	TGTGCCAGCTCACGATCCTGGACAGGGAACTCCTACGAGCAGTACTTC
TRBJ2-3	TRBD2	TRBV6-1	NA	CASSEGNSGGQGYF	TGTGCCAGCAGTGAAGGGAATAGCGGGGGCCAAGGGTATTTT
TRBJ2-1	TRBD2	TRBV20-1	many	CSARDAAGSGYNEQFF	TGCAGTGCTAGAGATGCAGCGGGGTCGGGATACAATGAGCAGTTCTTC
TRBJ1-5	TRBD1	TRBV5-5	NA	CASSTLDRGRGQPQHF	TGTGCCAGCAGCACATTAGACAGGGGTAGGGGTCAGCCCCAGCATTTT
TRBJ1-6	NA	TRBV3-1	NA	CASSQDRGHAPLHF	TGTGCCAGCAGCCAAGATAGGGGACACGCACCCCTCCACTTT
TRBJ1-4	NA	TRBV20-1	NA	CSARKGTGRNEKLFF	TGCAGTGCTAGAAAGGGAACAGGACGAAATGAAAAACTGTTTTTT
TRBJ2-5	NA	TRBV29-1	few	CSAKPPGAAYLYQETQYF	TGCAGCGCTAAACCGCCAGGGGCCGCATACCTGTACCAAGAGACCCAGTACTTC
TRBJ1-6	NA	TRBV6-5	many	CASSYGGAGNSPLHF	TGTGCCAGCAGTTACGGGGGGGCAGGTAATTCACCCCTCCACTTT
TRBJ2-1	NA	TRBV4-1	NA	CASSQDRSGGDEQFF	TGCGCCAGCAGCCAAGATCGGAGCGGAGGGGATGAGCAGTTCTTC
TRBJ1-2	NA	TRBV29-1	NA	CSVEAGNTYGYTF	TGCAGCGTTGAAGCAGGCAACACCTATGGCTACACCTTC
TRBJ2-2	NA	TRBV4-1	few	CASTKEGRTGELFF	TGCGCCAGCACGAAAGAGGGGAGGACCGGGGAGCTGTTTTTT
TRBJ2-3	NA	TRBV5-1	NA	CASSLFVGETQYF	TGCGCCAGCAGCTTGTTTGTGGGGGAAACGCAGTATTTT
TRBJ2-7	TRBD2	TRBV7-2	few	CASSSQAGRNDEQYF	TGTGCCAGCAGCTCACAAGCCGGGAGGAACGACGAGCAGTACTTC
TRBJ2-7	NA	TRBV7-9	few	CASSLVASIPYEQYF	TGTGCCAGCAGCTTAGTGGCTAGCATCCCCTACGAGCAGTACTTC
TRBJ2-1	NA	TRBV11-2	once	CASSSPGGRRSYNEQFF	TGTGCCAGCAGCTCCCCAGGAGGTCGTAGATCCTACAATGAGCAGTTCTTC
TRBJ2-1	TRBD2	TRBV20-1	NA	CSARAGGLAGRYNEQFF	TGCAGTGCTAGAGCTGGGGGACTAGCGGGAAGGTACAATGAGCAGTTCTTC
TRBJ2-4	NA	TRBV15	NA	CATSRGAGSEQYF	TGTGCCACCAGCAGGGGGGCTGGGTCAGAGCAGTACTTC
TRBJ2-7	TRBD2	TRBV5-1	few	CASSWGTSGSSYEQYF	TGCGCCAGCAGCTGGGGGACTAGCGGCTCCTCCTACGAGCAGTACTTC
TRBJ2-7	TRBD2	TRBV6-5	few	CAISRGGLGEQYF	TGTGCCATCTCTCGGGGGGGTCTGGGAGAGCAGTACTTC
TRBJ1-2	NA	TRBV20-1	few	CSPAGVEYGYTF	TGCAGCCCCGCTGGGGTAGAATATGGCTACACCTTC
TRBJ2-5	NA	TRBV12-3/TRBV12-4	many	CASSRLDRETQYF	TGTGCCAGCAGCCGGCTTGACAGGGAGACCCAGTACTTC
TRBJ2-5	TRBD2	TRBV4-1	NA	CASSQRQSGGGYYTAQYF	TGCGCCAGCAGCCAAAGACAGTCCGGCGGGGGGTACTATACGGCACAGTACTTC
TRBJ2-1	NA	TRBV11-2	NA	CASSLEDGSRVYNEQFF	TGTGCCAGCAGCTTAGAAGACGGCTCCCGGGTTTACAATGAGCAGTTCTTC
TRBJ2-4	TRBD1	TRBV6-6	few	CASSLQGIEAKNIQYF	TGTGCCAGCAGTCTACAGGGGATTGAGGCCAAAAACATCCAGTACTTC
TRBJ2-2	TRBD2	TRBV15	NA	CATSRVLRTSNTGELFF	TGTGCCACCAGCAGAGTTTTGAGGACTAGCAACACCGGGGAGCTGTTTTTT
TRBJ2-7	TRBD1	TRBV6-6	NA	CASSWDRASEQYF	TGTGCCAGCAGTTGGGACAGGGCTAGCGAGCAGTACTTC
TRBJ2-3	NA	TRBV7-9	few	CASSRNRMSTDTQYF	TGTGCCAGCAGCCGAAACAGGATGTCCACAGATACGCAGTATTTT
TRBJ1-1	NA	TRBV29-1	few	CSAGGMNTEAFF	TGCAGCGCTGGTGGGATGAACACTGAAGCTTTCTTT
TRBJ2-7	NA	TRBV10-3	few	CAISPRESHEQYF	TGTGCCATCAGCCCCAGGGAATCACACGAGCAGTACTTC
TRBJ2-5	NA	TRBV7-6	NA	CASSFRRGARETQYF	TGTGCCAGCAGCTTTAGACGGGGGGCGAGGGAGACCCAGTACTTC
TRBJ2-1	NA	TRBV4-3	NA	CASSQDQKGSYNVQFF	TGCGCCAGCAGCCAAGATCAAAAAGGCTCCTACAATGTGCAGTTCTTC
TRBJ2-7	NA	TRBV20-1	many	CSARAGTSYEQYF	TGCAGTGCTAGGGCAGGGACCTCCTACGAGCAGTACTTC
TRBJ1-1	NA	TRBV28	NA	CASSFPGVRTEAFF	TGTGCCAGCAGTTTTCCAGGGGTACGCACTGAAGCTTTCTTT
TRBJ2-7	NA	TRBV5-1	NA	CTSSLGDEQYF	TGCACCAGCAGCTTGGGCGACGAGCAGTACTTC
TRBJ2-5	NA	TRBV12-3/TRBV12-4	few	CASSPRASRETQYF	TGTGCCAGCAGTCCCCGGGCTAGCAGAGAGACCCAGTACTTC
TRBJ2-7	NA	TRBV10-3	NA	CAISESTDIYEQYF	TGCGCCATCAGTGAGTCGACGGATATCTACGAGCAGTACTTC
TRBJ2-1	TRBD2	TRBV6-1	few	CASSAGTSGAYNEQFF	TGTGCCAGCAGTGCGGGGACTAGCGGGGCTTACAATGAGCAGTTCTTC
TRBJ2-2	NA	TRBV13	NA	CASSSGTPAGELFF	TGTGCCAGCAGCTCCGGGACTCCTGCCGGGGAGCTGTTTTTT
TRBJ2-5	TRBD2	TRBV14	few	CASSRTLAGGAETQYF	TGTGCCAGCAGCCGCACACTAGCGGGAGGTGCGGAGACCCAGTACTTC
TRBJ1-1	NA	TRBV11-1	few	CASSSGPILEAFF	TGTGCCAGCAGCTCCGGACCGATACTTGAAGCTTTCTTT
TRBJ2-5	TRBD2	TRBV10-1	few	CASSESGLGSGTQYF	TGCGCCAGCAGTGAGTCGGGACTAGGGTCCGGGACCCAGTACTTC